This T cell receptor beta chain was captured by sequencing in a study of blood T cell repertoires in COVID-19. Study background: There were acute and convalescent COVID-19 samples, and they came from the United States, Italy and Spain.

The repertoire was sequenced with immunoSEQ multiplex PCR; TCRdb's copy has only in-frame clones and lacks some. The sample shows under 150,000 clones, roughly 80% of them seen only once. Germline V gives CDR1 MNHEY, CDR2 SVGAGI. CDR3 size: 15 residues. The ends lost 8 bases at V and 3 bases at J; junction bases unmatched: 10. The sample consisted of peripheral blood. The origin of this receptor is a man aged 65-85 years with acute or convalescent COVID-19. The chain links TRBV6-5 to TRBJ1-5; 7 bases line up with TRBD1. CDR3 DNA sequence: TGTGCCAGCGCGGCCGGGACAGCTGACAATCAGCCCCAGCATTTT. Its protein product is CASAAGTADNQPQHF.